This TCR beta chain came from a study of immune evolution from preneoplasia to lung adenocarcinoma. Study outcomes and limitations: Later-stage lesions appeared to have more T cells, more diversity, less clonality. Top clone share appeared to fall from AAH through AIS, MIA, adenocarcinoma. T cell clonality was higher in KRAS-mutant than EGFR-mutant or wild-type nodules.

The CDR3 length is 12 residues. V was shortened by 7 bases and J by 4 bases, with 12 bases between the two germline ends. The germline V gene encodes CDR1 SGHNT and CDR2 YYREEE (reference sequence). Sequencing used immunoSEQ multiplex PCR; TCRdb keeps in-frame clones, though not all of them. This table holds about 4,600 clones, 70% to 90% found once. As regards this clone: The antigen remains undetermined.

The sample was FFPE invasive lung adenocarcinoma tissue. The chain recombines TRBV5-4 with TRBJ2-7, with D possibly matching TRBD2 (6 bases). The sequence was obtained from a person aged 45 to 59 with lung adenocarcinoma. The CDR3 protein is CASRGIGYEQYF. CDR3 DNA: TGTGCCAGCCGCGGGATAGGATACGAGCAGTACTTC.